This note documents a single TCR beta chain sequence. No cognate antigen has been identified for it. Nothing much larger sits one base from this clone, and base qualities are not available. This specimen belongs to a study of cytomegalovirus exposure and HLA in healthy donors (dated by TCRdb to the late 2010s). In the study overall: According to a later analysis, the roughly 120 validation repertoires were produced on the same platform as the roughly 600 repertoires of the first cohort. The study aimed to test whether signatures of past pathogen exposure could be identified by cataloging public T cell receptors. A separate validation cohort of approximately 120 different subjects was used in addition to the 666-subject first cohort. High-throughput TCR immunosequencing, statistical association of individual TCRs with disease status, and machine learning were combined to predict cytomegalovirus infection status.

Libraries were built with the immunoSEQ multiplex PCR assay. In the source study's methods: A statistical classification framework was built to diagnose cytomegalovirus status from the catalog of TCR beta chain sequences. Held by TCRdb, this immuneACCESS table contains in-frame sequences only and omits some clones. Under half of the omission traces to an unresolved V gene where checked; the cause of the rest is unknown. The V and J calls and clone size come from that table; D and trimming were worked out from the DNA. The sample table contains tens of thousands of clones; only one count was recorded for 90% to 97% of them. Roughly 1.3% of the sample belongs to the ten largest clones. Overall study outcomes, separate from this receptor: Three of the identified cytomegalovirus-associated TCR beta chains were confirmed in vitro to be specific for cytomegalovirus antigens. A later analysis found that TCRs clustered in the first cohort also tended to co-occur in the roughly 120 validation repertoires, with 94% of cluster scores above 0. The authors suggested that the approach could potentially be extended to other disease states and immunological phenotypes. All 130 or so repertoires were used to score co-occurrence in the validation cohort in a later analysis, because that analysis had no HLA typing for the cohort. Most TCR sequences were seen in very few donors, while some public TCRs were found in many individuals. In the study, around 150 TCR beta chains were listed as associated with cytomegalovirus. Cytomegalovirus status was reported to be diagnosed by the classifier with high specificity and sensitivity in both the original and validation cohorts.

Donors formed part of the validation cohort, which comprised fewer than 150 subjects and was distinct from the first cohort of under 750 subjects. V sheds 0 bases and J sheds 2 bases, leaving 15 bases between their ends. The CDR3 contains 17 residues, cysteine and phenylalanine counted. Only CDR3 DNA is held: 51 bases, read in frame from base 1. Looking up the germline V gene yields CDR1 SGHRS and CDR2 YFSETQ. This TCR derives from a woman in her late teens or twenties in good health and CMV-seronegative. Material: PBMCs. The V and J genes are TRBV5-1 and TRBJ2-1, with a weak D call of TRBD1 (6 bases match). The sequenced DNA is TGCGCCAGCAGCTTGGGTACCGGGACATCCACCTACAATGAGCAGTTCTTC. It specifies CASSLGTGTSTYNEQFF.